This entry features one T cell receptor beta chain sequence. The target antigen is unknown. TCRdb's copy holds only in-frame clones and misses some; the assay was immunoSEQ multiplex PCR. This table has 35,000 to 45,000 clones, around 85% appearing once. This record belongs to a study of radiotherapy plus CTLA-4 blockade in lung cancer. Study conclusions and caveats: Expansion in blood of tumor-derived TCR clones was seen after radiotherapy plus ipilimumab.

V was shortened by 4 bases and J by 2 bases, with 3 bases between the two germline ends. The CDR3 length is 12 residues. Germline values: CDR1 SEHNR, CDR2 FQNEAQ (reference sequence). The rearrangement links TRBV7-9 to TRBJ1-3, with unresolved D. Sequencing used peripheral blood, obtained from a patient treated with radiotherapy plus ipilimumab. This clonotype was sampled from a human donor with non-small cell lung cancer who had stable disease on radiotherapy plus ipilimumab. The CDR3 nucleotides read TGTGCCAGCAGCTACACTGGAAACACCATATATTTT. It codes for CASSYTGNTIYF.